The 26 T cell receptor beta chains listed next were all sequenced from one sample in a study of T cells in Graves' hyperthyroidism and ophthalmopathy. RNA transcripts gave rise to amplified TCR beta CDR3 regions. HTBI primers were used for first-round RT-PCR of the TCR CDR3. TCRdb re-called the multiplex PCR reads with MiXCR, one entry per CDR3 protein. This sample has hundreds of thousands of distinct CDR3 sequences, with approximately 14% found just once. Sequenced: blood. Source of these receptors: a woman between 18 and 30 years old with Graves' hyperthyroidism.

As regards this clonotype: A much bigger clone sits one base away, suggesting this may be a read error. The rearrangement uses TRBV30 and TRBJ2-4; 7 positions agree with TRBD2. This CDR3 has 13 amino acids. V gave up 8 bases and J gave up 9 bases; unmatched junction bases: 13. The germline V gene encodes CDR1 GTSNPN and CDR2 SVGIG (reference sequence). The CDR3 protein is CASQTPGGGIQYF. The DNA for the CDR3 is TGTGCCAGTCAAACGCCGGGAGGAGGCATTCAGTACTTC.

This clonotype was recorded many times. This chain uses TRBV6-1 with TRBJ2-5, with 8 bases lining up with TRBD1. The V gene's germline CDR1 is MNHNS and CDR2 SASEGT. The V and J ends lost 6 bases and 7 bases, in that order; junction bases with no gene match: 4. The length of the CDR3 is 12 residues. The CDR3 DNA is TGTGCCAGCAGGACAGGGGCCTCGACCCAGTACTTC. Protein: CASRTGASTQYF.

This clonotype was seen repeatedly, ten times or more. This chain connects TRBV29-1 to TRBJ1-1; D may be TRBD1 (5 bases). Deletions cut 5 bases from V and 4 bases from J, with 8 bases between. The CDR3 loop spans 11 amino acids. Germline CDR1 is SQVTM and CDR2 is ANQGSEA. The CDR3 region has the DNA TGCAGCGTTAGTGGGGCCACTGAAGCTTTCTTT. It encodes CSVSGATEAFF.

This chain connects TRBV4-3 to TRBJ1-1; D call uncertain. Germline CDR1 is LGHNA and CDR2 is YSLEER. The CDR3 runs to 14 residues. V lost 0 bases and J 1 base, leaving 6 bases between the germline ends. CDR3 in amino acids: CASSQETENTEAFF. Written as DNA, the CDR3 is TGCGCCAGCAGCCAAGAAACCGAGAACACTGAAGCTTTCTTT.

The chain is built from TRBV5-1 and TRBJ2-5; 9 bases line up with TRBD1. Germline CDR1 SGHRS, CDR2 YFSETQ. The CDR3 consists of 15 residues. Trimming took 4 bases from V and 5 from J; bases not matched to a gene: 9. CDR3 sequence (DNA): TGCGCCAGCAGCGCCGGGACAGGGCTCGGGGAGACCCAGTACTTC. Protein: CASSAGTGLGETQYF.

This chain joins TRBV6-1 and TRBJ2-2, with 11 bases that match TRBD2. This CDR3 has 15 residues. After removal of 6 bases from V and 6 bases from J, the junction contained 6 bases not matched to a gene. CDR1 is MNHNS, CDR2 SASEGT, per germline. The CDR3 here is CASRTSGKVAGELFF. In nucleotides, the CDR3 is TGTGCCAGCAGGACTAGCGGGAAAGTAGCCGGGGAGCTGTTTTTT.

CDR3 coding DNA: TGCGCCAGCAGCCAGGACAGGGGGCCAGAGACCCAGTACTTC. This translates into CASSQDRGPETQYF. V usage is TRBV4-1 and J usage is TRBJ2-5; 11 nucleotides line up with TRBD1. J gave up 4 bases and V 3 bases, and 1 base lay outside the gene matches. The V gene's germline CDR1 is MGHRA and CDR2 YSYEKL. The CDR3 spans 14 residues.

This clonotype has only a few counts. The CDR3 nucleotides read TGTGCCAGCAGCGTAGTCGAGACAGGTTTGGGGGGCTACACCTTC. Encoded protein: CASSVVETGLGGYTF. V and J are TRBV9 and TRBJ1-2, with TRBD1 as a possible D gene (6 bases). Deletions cut 0 bases from V and 8 bases from J, with 17 bases between. The germline V gene encodes CDR1 SGDLS and CDR2 YYNGEE. The CDR3 length is 15 residues.

This clonotype was recorded many times. V usage is TRBV2 and J usage is TRBJ2-2; TRBD2 agrees at 10 bases. Germline-derived CDR1 and CDR2 are SNHLY and FYNNEI. This CDR3 spans 18 amino acids. V lost 2 bases and J lost 8; bases outside the gene matches: 14. The CDR3 nucleotides are TGTGCCAGCAGTGAAACGGTTCTAGCGGGAGCTGTGGTGGGGGAGCTGTTTTTT. Its translation is CASSETVLAGAVVGELFF. The full variable domain, its missing parts supplied by reference TRBV2 and TRBJ2-2, is EPEVTQTPSHQVTQMGQEVILRCVPISNHLYFYWYRQILGQKVEFLVSFYNNEISEKSEIFDDQFSVERPDGSNFTLKIRSTKLEDSAMYFCASSETVLAGAVVGELFFGEGSRLTVL.

This clonotype was observed a few times. The chain recombines TRBV20-1 with TRBJ2-3, with D hard to call. The V and J ends lost 3 bases and 3 bases respectively, with 16 bases between them. The CDR3 is 15 residues long. From germline, CDR1 is DFQATT and CDR2 SNEGSKA (reference sequence). CDR3 amino acids: CSASYNPMKTDTQYF. Written as DNA, the CDR3 is TGCAGTGCTAGTTATAACCCGATGAAGACAGATACGCAGTATTTT.

This clonotype was counted a few times. Written as DNA, the CDR3 is TGCGCCAGCAGCCTAAGCACAGGGGCTGGGGGTCAGCCCCAGCATTTT. Its protein product is CASSLSTGAGGQPQHF. The chain uses TRBV4-3 and TRBJ1-5; 7 positions agree with TRBD1. The CDR3 contains 16 residues. V was pared by 4 bases and J by 6 bases, with 12 bases of the junction left unmatched. CDR1 LGHNA and CDR2 YSLEER come from the germline V gene.

This clonotype showed up many times. The chain recombines TRBV12-3 or TRBV12-4 with TRBJ1-4; D is unresolved. The germline V and J ends were trimmed by 3 bases and 7 bases, with 12 bases remaining between them. This CDR3 has 14 residues. The CDR3 here is CASSLSVYGEKLFF. DNA for the CDR3: TGTGCCAGCAGTTTGTCGGTTTACGGTGAAAAACTGTTTTTT.

This clonotype appeared many times. J is TRBJ2-5 and V is TRBV2, with D hard to call. CDR1 is SNHLY, CDR2 FYNNEI, per germline. Between the trimmed V and J ends, which lost 0 bases and 2 bases, there was a span of 13 bases. The CDR3 extends over 16 amino acids. The chain's CDR3 is CASSEAYRVGQETQYF. The CDR3 DNA sequence: TGTGCCAGCAGTGAAGCATACCGGGTGGGGCAAGAGACCCAGTACTTC. The variable domain in full, completed from reference TRBV2 and TRBJ2-5, reads EPEVTQTPSHQVTQMGQEVILRCVPISNHLYFYWYRQILGQKVEFLVSFYNNEISEKSEIFDDQFSVERPDGSNFTLKIRSTKLEDSAMYFCASSEAYRVGQETQYFGPGTRLLVL.

This clonotype was counted ten times or more. The V gene is TRBV2, the J gene TRBJ1-3, with 7 bases lining up with TRBD1. Germline CDR1 reads SNHLY; CDR2 reads FYNNEI. The CDR3 length is 14 residues. The trim removed 3 bases at V and 2 bases at J, leaving 1 base unmatched. CDR3 nucleotides: TGTGCCAGCAGTGAGGGGACAGCTGGAAACACCATATATTTT. This gives the protein CASSEGTAGNTIYF.

In this sample, this clonotype turned up many times. This rearrangement joins TRBV28 to TRBJ2-1; unclear D gene. The CDR3 is 16 amino acids. Per the germline V gene, CDR1 is MDHEN and CDR2 is SYDVKM. V lost 0 bases, J lost 0 bases, and 9 bases lay in between. CDR3 DNA: TGTGCCAGCAGTTTATGGCTGGCGAGCTCCTACAATGAGCAGTTCTTC. Residues: CASSLWLASSYNEQFF.

This clonotype was seen repeatedly, ten times or more. The V and J genes are TRBV27 and TRBJ2-1; 15 bases are shared with TRBD2. This CDR3 has 19 amino acids. V lost 5 bases and J lost 7; bases outside the gene matches: 15. Germline V gene sequence: CDR1 MNHEY, CDR2 SMNVEV (reference sequence). The CDR3 region has the DNA TGTGCCAGCAGTCCCCACAGGACTAGCGGGAGGGCCCGTGGGAATGAGCAGTTCTTC. This sequence encodes CASSPHRTSGRARGNEQFF.

This clonotype came up many times. The chain joins TRBV6-2 or TRBV6-3 to TRBJ2-7, with TRBD2 identical over 9 bases. The CDR3 covers 15 residues. Unmatched junction bases numbered 7, after V lost 6 bases and J lost 1 base. Germline lookup yields CDR1 MNHEY and CDR2 SVGEGT. This CDR3 reads CASSTGTSFSYEQYF. The CDR3 nucleotides are TGTGCCAGCAGCACCGGGACTAGCTTTTCCTACGAGCAGTACTTC.

The table lists this clonotype with many counts. V usage is TRBV7-9 and J usage is TRBJ2-1; the match to TRBD2 covers 8 bases. Germline V gene sequence: CDR1 SEHNR, CDR2 FQNEAQ (reference sequence). The CDR3 consists of 14 residues. Germline trimming cut 4 bases from V and 3 bases from J; bases unmatched to any gene: 2. The CDR3 reads CASSSGTSYNEQFF. Here the CDR3 DNA reads TGTGCCAGCAGCTCTGGGACTAGCTACAATGAGCAGTTCTTC.

This clonotype was counted ten times or more. V usage is TRBV7-2 and J usage is TRBJ2-2; D possibly matches TRBD1 or TRBD2 (5 bases each). V lost 9 bases, J lost 2 bases, and 13 bases lay in between. The CDR3 contains 14 residues. Germline V gene data show CDR1 as SGHTA and CDR2 as FQGNSA. The CDR3 region has the DNA TGTGCCAGAGGAGGCAGGGTAAACACCGGGGAGCTGTTTTTT. Translated: CARGGRVNTGELFF.

This CDR3 is CASSPGHPPNYGYTF. CDR3 sequence (DNA): TGTGCCAGCAGCCCCGGCCACCCCCCAAACTATGGCTACACCTTC. The V gene is TRBV7-2, the J gene TRBJ1-2; D remains unclear. The CDR3 consists of 15 residues. Trimming removed 5 bases from V and 2 bases from J, with 15 bases in between. In germline, CDR1 is SGHTA, CDR2 FQGNSA.

V usage is TRBV29-1 and J usage is TRBJ1-2, with D perhaps TRBD1 (6 bases). The CDR3 contains 16 residues. CDR1 is SQVTM and CDR2 is ANQGSEA in the germline V gene. Trimming cost V 4 bases and J 6 bases, with 24 bases left between them. This chain's CDR3 is CSVALQGALGSHGYTF. CDR3 DNA sequence: TGCAGCGTTGCATTACAGGGAGCTCTAGGGTCTCATGGCTACACCTTC.

This clonotype was seen repeatedly, ten times or more. This chain connects TRBV2 to TRBJ2-7; perhaps TRBD2 as D (6 bases). There are 17 residues in the CDR3. Germline V gives CDR1 SNHLY, CDR2 FYNNEI. V was trimmed by 3 bases and J by 0 bases, leaving 18 bases between them. The CDR3 loop is CASSDVWRRGSSYEQYF. The CDR3, as DNA: TGTGCCAGCAGTGACGTTTGGAGGCGGGGTAGCTCCTACGAGCAGTACTTC.

The V call is TRBV6-1, the J call TRBJ2-1; a possible D gene is TRBD2 (5 bases). The germline V gene encodes CDR1 MNHNS and CDR2 SASEGT. This CDR3 region has 12 residues. The germline V and J ends were trimmed by 5 bases and 13 bases, with 15 bases remaining between them. The CDR3 DNA is TGTGCCAGCAGTCAGGAGGCGTCTTATCAGTTCTTC. Its protein is CASSQEASYQFF.

This clonotype was counted ten times or more. The CDR3 loop is CASSPDSWSSYNEQFF. CDR3 coding DNA: TGTGCCAGCAGCCCGGACAGCTGGAGCTCCTACAATGAGCAGTTCTTC. The chain has TRBV12-3 or TRBV12-4 and TRBJ2-1; a possible D gene is TRBD1 (6 bases). The CDR3 runs 16 residues. V dropped 6 bases and J dropped 0 bases, with 15 bases sitting between them.

This clonotype has a handful of counts. This rearrangement joins TRBV24-1 to TRBJ2-2, with 8 bases lining up with TRBD2. Germline CDR1 is KGHDR and CDR2 is SFDVKD. The CDR3 loop spans 17 amino acids. The trim removed 2 bases at V and 1 base at J, leaving 5 bases unmatched. Written as DNA, the CDR3 is TGTGCCACCAGTGATTGGGCCGGGAGGGGGAACACCGGGGAGCTGTTTTTT. Translation: CATSDWAGRGNTGELFF.

This clonotype was seen ten or more times. The J gene is TRBJ2-7, the V gene TRBV11-2, with 8 bases identical to TRBD1. CDR1 and CDR2 from the germline V gene are SGHAT and FQNNGV. The CDR3 has 13 amino acids. Trimming at V came to 5 bases and at J to 3 bases, leaving 3 bases not matched to a gene. The CDR3 reads CASSRGQVYEQYF. CDR3 nucleotide sequence: TGTGCCAGCAGCCGGGGACAGGTCTACGAGCAGTACTTC.